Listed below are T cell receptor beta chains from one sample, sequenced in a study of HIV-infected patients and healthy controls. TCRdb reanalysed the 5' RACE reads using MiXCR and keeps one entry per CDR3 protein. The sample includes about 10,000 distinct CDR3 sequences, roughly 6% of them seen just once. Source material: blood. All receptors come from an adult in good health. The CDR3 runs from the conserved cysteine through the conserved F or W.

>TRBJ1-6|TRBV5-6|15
CASSPVGSPNSPLHF
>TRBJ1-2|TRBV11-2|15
CASTALIATNYGYTF
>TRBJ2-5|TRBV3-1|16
CASSQDLGPGGETQYF
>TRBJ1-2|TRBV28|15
CASSLEQRRFYGYTF
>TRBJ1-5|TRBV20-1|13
CSARDGSNQPQHF
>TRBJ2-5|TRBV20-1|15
CSATGLGSRRETQYF
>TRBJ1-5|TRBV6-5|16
CASSRLWGDRDQPQHF
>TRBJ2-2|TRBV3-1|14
CASSQGSWAGELFF
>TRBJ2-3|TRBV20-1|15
CSAFTSGWSTDTQYF
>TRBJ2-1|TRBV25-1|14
CASNRGGTYNEQFF
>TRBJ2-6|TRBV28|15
CASKGGSSGANVLTF
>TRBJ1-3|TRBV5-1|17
CASSLVPAFSSGNTIYF
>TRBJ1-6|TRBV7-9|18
CASSSTSPQGAVNSPLHF
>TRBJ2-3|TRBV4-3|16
CASSPSGGSYTDTQYF
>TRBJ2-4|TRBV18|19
CASSPGNRGLSLAKNIQYF
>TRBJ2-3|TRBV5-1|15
CASSLVAGGTDTQYF
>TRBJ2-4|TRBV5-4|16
CASSFAPGEGVDIQYF
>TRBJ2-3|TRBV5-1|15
CASSLVDFSTDTQYF
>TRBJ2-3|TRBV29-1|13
CSVEGTNTDTQYF
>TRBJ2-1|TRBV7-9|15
CASSSRDRVYNEQFF
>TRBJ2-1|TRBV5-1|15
CASSLKTGGYNEQFF
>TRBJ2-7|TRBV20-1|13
CSARDGQKYEQYF
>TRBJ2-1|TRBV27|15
CASSPGQSSYNEQFF
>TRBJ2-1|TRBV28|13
CASSQQGNNEQFF
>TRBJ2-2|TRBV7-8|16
CASSPQTGANTGELFF
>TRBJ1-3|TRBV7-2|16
CASSLASQGLGNTIYF
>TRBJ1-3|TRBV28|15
CASSPAGVSAQTIYF
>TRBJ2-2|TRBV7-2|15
CASRKTSGSAGELFF
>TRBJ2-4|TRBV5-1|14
CASSSRRNGDIQYF
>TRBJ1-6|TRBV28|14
CASRQGVESSPLHF
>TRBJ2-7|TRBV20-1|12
CSASGRVYEQYF
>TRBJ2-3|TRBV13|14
CASSSLGGTDTQYF
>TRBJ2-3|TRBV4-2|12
CASGLGVDTQYF
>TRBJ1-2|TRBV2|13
CAGRYTGGGGYTF
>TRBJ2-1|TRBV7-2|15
CASSLTSGAYNEQFF
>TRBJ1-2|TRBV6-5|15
CASSYGPGSNYGYTF
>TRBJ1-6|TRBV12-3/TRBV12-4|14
CASSVARDDSPLHF
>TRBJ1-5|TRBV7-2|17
CASSLLGTSAGNQPQHF
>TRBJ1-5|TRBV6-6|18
CASSYMGGTYSGNQPQHF
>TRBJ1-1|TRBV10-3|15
CAISNLGGEATEAFF
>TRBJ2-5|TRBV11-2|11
CASRRGETQYF
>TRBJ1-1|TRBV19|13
CASQRNTDSEAFF
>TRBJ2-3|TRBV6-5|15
CASSYFIQGTDTQYF